The rows below give T cell receptor beta chains drawn from one sample of a study of cytomegalovirus exposure and HLA in healthy donors. Sequenced by immunoSEQ multiplex PCR; TCRdb stores in-frame clones only, minus some. Here the sample spans fewer than 250,000 clones, 80% to 90% being singletons. Source material: PBMCs. The receptors come from a man aged 30 to 39 in good health and CMV-seronegative. CDR3s leave out the opening cysteine and the closing phenylalanine or tryptophan. D genes are given only for firm matches.

v_call: TRBV7-2; d_call: TRBD2; j_call: TRBJ2-5; cdr3_aa: ASSSPRERGGPSETQY
v_call: TRBV6-6; d_call: -; j_call: TRBJ2-5; cdr3_aa: ASSYSEVAAQGTQY
v_call: TRBV18; d_call: TRBD1; j_call: TRBJ1-5; cdr3_aa: ASSPGQYQPQH
v_call: TRBV25-1; d_call: -; j_call: TRBJ1-3; cdr3_aa: ASSELRGLGNTIY
v_call: TRBV28; d_call: -; j_call: TRBJ2-5; cdr3_aa: ASSSTLQVWRETQY
v_call: TRBV6-6; d_call: -; j_call: TRBJ1-5; cdr3_aa: ASSIDRSSNQPQH
v_call: TRBV10-3; d_call: TRBD2; j_call: TRBJ2-5; cdr3_aa: AISATSGGARQETQY
v_call: TRBV28; d_call: -; j_call: TRBJ2-5; cdr3_aa: ASSLWGQETQY
v_call: TRBV2; d_call: TRBD1; j_call: TRBJ1-5; cdr3_aa: ASSGDRANQPQH
v_call: TRBV19; d_call: TRBD1; j_call: TRBJ1-1; cdr3_aa: ASMGGQSITEAF
v_call: TRBV7-2; d_call: TRBD1; j_call: TRBJ2-2; cdr3_aa: ASQTGSRTGELF
v_call: TRBV5-6; d_call: -; j_call: TRBJ1-1; cdr3_aa: ASSPGQNTEAF
v_call: TRBV6-1; d_call: -; j_call: TRBJ2-2; cdr3_aa: ASSEEGGGLAGELF
v_call: TRBV6-4; d_call: -; j_call: TRBJ2-2; cdr3_aa: ASSERGDILTGELF
v_call: TRBV28; d_call: -; j_call: TRBJ1-2; cdr3_aa: ASSEETSYGYT
v_call: TRBV19; d_call: TRBD2; j_call: TRBJ2-5; cdr3_aa: ASRQRGGIQETQY
v_call: TRBV28; d_call: -; j_call: TRBJ1-2; cdr3_aa: ASSSPWVQAASGYT
v_call: TRBV2; d_call: TRBD1; j_call: TRBJ1-1; cdr3_aa: ASRSTGGGTEAF
v_call: TRBV21-1; d_call: -; j_call: TRBJ1-5; cdr3_aa: ASSIGQADQAQH
v_call: TRBV28; d_call: TRBD1; j_call: TRBJ2-7; cdr3_aa: ASSRGTGGPYEQY
v_call: TRBV28; d_call: TRBD1; j_call: TRBJ2-5; cdr3_aa: ASSGTGVSKTQY
v_call: TRBV7-9; d_call: TRBD1; j_call: TRBJ2-1; cdr3_aa: ASRGQGASNEQF
v_call: TRBV19; d_call: -; j_call: TRBJ1-1; cdr3_aa: ASGRRTEAF
v_call: TRBV27; d_call: -; j_call: TRBJ1-1; cdr3_aa: ASSFRGDDTEAF
v_call: TRBV2; d_call: -; j_call: TRBJ1-2; cdr3_aa: ASSENLGVRGFGGYT
v_call: TRBV10-1; d_call: TRBD2; j_call: TRBJ2-7; cdr3_aa: ASRGLAGGRAYEQY
v_call: TRBV10-2; d_call: -; j_call: TRBJ1-6; cdr3_aa: ASTPGRLDNSPLH
v_call: TRBV11-2; d_call: -; j_call: TRBJ2-1; cdr3_aa: ASSRMTVLNEQF
v_call: TRBV7-9; d_call: TRBD1; j_call: TRBJ1-5; cdr3_aa: ASSSSTGLQPQH
v_call: TRBV5-4; d_call: TRBD1; j_call: TRBJ1-2; cdr3_aa: ASSRTGEYGYT
v_call: TRBV5-1; d_call: -; j_call: TRBJ1-6; cdr3_aa: ASSLGRTANSPLH
v_call: TRBV7-3; d_call: -; j_call: TRBJ2-3; cdr3_aa: ASSLAGVTDTQY
v_call: TRBV6-5; d_call: -; j_call: TRBJ2-7; cdr3_aa: ASSYRQAYEQY
v_call: TRBV7-8; d_call: -; j_call: TRBJ1-3; cdr3_aa: ASSLRSGNTIY
v_call: TRBV15; d_call: TRBD1; j_call: TRBJ2-7; cdr3_aa: ATSSEEQGYEQY
v_call: TRBV28; d_call: -; j_call: TRBJ2-6; cdr3_aa: ASSSRVYSGASVLT